These 5 T cell receptor beta chains originate from one sample sequenced in a study of PD-1 blockade in classical Hodgkin lymphoma. Assay: immunoSEQ multiplex PCR; the TCRdb copy retains only in-frame clones and omits some. The sample holds tens of thousands of clones, approximately 90% seen once. Noted time point: cycle 4 day 1 (C4D1), after about 6 weeks of nivolumab. There was relapse after autologous stem cell transplantation in every patient, and there was variation in brentuximab vedotin exposure. The source was peripheral blood mononuclear cells (PBMCs), collected before the fourth cycle of nivolumab. These receptors all stem from a human donor with classical Hodgkin lymphoma.

The table lists this clone with a count of one. The chain carries TRBV27 and TRBJ2-7, with TRBD1 identical over 10 bases. The CDR3 spans 15 residues. J gave up 1 base and V 3 bases, and 3 bases lay outside the gene matches. Germline assignment: CDR1 MNHEY and CDR2 SMNVEV (reference sequence). The CDR3 protein is CASSFGTGVSYEQYF. The CDR3 DNA is TGTGCCAGCAGTTTTGGGACAGGGGTTTCCTACGAGCAGTACTTC.

The chain is built from TRBV19 and TRBJ1-1; 7 bases map to TRBD1. The CDR3 consists of 13 residues. After removal of 5 bases from V and 5 bases from J, the junction contained 5 bases not matched to a gene. The germline gives CDR1 LNHDA, CDR2 SQIVND (reference sequence). The CDR3 coding sequence is TGTGCCAGTAGTTCTTCCAGGGGGACTGAAGCTTTCTTT. Its translation is CASSSSRGTEAFF.

The V and J genes are TRBV30 and TRBJ2-4; 8 bases align to TRBD1. Germline-derived CDR1 and CDR2 are GTSNPN and SVGIG (reference sequence). There are 13 residues in the CDR3. V gave up 5 bases and J gave up 6 bases; unmatched junction bases: 6. As DNA, the CDR3 is TGTGCCTGGCGGACAGGGATGGGAAACATTCAGTACTTC. It translates to CAWRTGMGNIQYF.

The chain is built from TRBV6-5 and TRBJ1-2; 7 nucleotides align to TRBD1. The CDR3 consists of 14 residues. Germline values: CDR1 MNHEY, CDR2 SVGAGI. Trimming took 8 bases from V and 2 from J; bases not matched to a gene: 8. CDR3 DNA: TGTGCCAGCGGCCTGACAGGGACCAACTATGGCTACACCTTC. This gives the protein CASGLTGTNYGYTF.

The chain has TRBV11-3 and TRBJ2-3, with 9 bases aligning to TRBD2. This CDR3 spans 16 amino acids. Per the germline V gene, CDR1 is SGHNT and CDR2 is YENEEA. J lost 1 base, V lost 5 bases, and 7 bases had no gene match. In DNA, the CDR3 is TGTGCCAGCAGCCAACGCGGGGGGGCGGGCACAGATACGCAGTATTTT. Amino acids: CASSQRGGAGTDTQYF.